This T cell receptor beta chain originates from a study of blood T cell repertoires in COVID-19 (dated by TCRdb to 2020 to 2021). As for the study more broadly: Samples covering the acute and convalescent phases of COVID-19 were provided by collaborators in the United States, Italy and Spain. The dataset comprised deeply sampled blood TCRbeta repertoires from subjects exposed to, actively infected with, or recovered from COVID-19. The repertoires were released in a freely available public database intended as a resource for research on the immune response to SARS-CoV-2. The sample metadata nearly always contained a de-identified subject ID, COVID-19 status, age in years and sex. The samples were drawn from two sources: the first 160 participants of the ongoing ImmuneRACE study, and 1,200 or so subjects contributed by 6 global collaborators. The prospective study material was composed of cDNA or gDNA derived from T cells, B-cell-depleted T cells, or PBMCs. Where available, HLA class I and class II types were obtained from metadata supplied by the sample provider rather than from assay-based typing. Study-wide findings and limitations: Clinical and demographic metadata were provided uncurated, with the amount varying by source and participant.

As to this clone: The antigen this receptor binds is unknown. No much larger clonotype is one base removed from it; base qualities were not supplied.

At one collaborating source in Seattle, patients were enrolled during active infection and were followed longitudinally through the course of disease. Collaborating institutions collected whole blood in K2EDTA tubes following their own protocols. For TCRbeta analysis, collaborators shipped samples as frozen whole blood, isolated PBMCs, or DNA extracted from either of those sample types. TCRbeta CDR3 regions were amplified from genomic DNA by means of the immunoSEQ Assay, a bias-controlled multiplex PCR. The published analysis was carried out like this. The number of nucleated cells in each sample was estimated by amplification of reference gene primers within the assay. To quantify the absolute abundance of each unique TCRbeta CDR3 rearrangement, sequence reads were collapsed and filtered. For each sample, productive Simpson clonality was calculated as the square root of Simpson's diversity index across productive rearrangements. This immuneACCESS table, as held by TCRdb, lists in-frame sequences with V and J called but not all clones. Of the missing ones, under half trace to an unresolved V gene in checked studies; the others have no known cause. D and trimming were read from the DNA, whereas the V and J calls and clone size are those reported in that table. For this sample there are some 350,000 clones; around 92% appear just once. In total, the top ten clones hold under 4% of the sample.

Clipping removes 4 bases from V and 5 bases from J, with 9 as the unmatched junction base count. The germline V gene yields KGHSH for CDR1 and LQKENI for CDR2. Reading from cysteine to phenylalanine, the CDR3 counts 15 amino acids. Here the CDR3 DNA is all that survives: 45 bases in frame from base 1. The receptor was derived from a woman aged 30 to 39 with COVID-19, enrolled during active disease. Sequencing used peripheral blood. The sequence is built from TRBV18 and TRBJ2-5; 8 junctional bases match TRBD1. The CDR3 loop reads CASSQWTGQMETQYF. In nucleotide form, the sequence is TGTGCCAGCTCACAATGGACAGGGCAGATGGAGACCCAGTACTTC.